This T cell receptor (beta chain) was captured by sequencing in a study of molecular identifiers for immune sequencing clone quantification. This clonotype occurred many times. Methods described previously, with TCR primers listed, were used for bulk TCR libraries. TCRdb recomputed calls from the PCR reads with MiXCR, one row per CDR3 protein. The table has about 320,000 distinct CDR3 sequences, about 22% seen once; the top ten hold 0.75% to 0.85%. Germline V gene sequence: CDR1 SGHRS, CDR2 YFSETQ. CDR3 length: 14 amino acids. V gave up 7 bases and J gave up 2 bases; unmatched junction bases: 5. The V gene is TRBV5-1, the J gene TRBJ2-2; 7 nucleotides line up with TRBD1. The source of this sequence is a human donor in good health. Some libraries in this study had Jurkat cell RNA spiked in. The sample taken for sequencing was naive CD8+ T cells from blood, with Jurkat cell RNA spiked in. Subset meaning: FACS-sorted CD8+CD4-CCR7+CD45RA+ naive T cells. CDR3 in amino acids: CASGTALNTGELFF. The CDR3 DNA reads as TGCGCCAGCGGGACAGCCCTAAACACCGGGGAGCTGTTTTTT.